A single sample gave rise to the 26 T cell receptor beta chains below, sequenced in a study of graft-versus-host responses after intestinal transplantation. These receptors have no known antigen. Measured with immunoSEQ multiplex PCR; TCRdb has only the in-frame clones, and not every one. This sample has more than 65,000 clones, with about 80% found just once. This sample comprised unstimulated CD4+ T cells sorted from spleen or lymph node cells, obtained before transplant. These receptors all stem from a human donor who was the organ donor for an intestinal transplant.

This clone occurred a few times. This rearrangement joins TRBV6-5 to TRBJ1-1, with a possible D match to TRBD1 (6 bases). From germline, CDR1 is MNHEY and CDR2 SVGAGI. Between the trimmed V and J ends, which lost 0 bases and 0 bases, there was a span of 11 bases. The CDR3 spans 16 residues. The CDR3 region has the DNA TGTGCCAGCAGTTACTCGAATAGGGGGATGAACACTGAAGCTTTCTTT. Its translation is CASSYSNRGMNTEAFF.

CDR3 DNA: TGTGCCAGCTCATCCGGACTAGCCGTAACAGATACGCAGTATTTT. Its translation is CASSSGLAVTDTQYF. The rearrangement joins TRBV18 to TRBJ2-3; TRBD2 aligns across 8 bases. Germline V gene lookup returns CDR1 KGHSH and CDR2 LQKENI. This CDR3 comprises 15 residues. With 5 bases clipped from V and 3 bases from J, the junction kept 7 bases outside the gene matches.

The J gene is TRBJ2-2, the V gene TRBV4-2; TRBD1 matches 12 bases. CDR3 length equals 19 residues. Germline loops: CDR1 LGHNA, CDR2 YNFKEQ. Unmatched junction bases numbered 15, after V lost 3 bases and J lost 7 bases. The CDR3 nucleotides are TGTGCCAGCAGCCACACAGGGGGGACAGGGGGCATTTGGATCGGGGAGCTGTTTTTT. The encoded protein is CASSHTGGTGGIWIGELFF.

The chain has TRBV19 and TRBJ1-1; D might be TRBD1 (5 bases). Germline CDR1 LNHDA, CDR2 SQIVND (reference sequence). The CDR3 contains 12 residues. The CDR3, as DNA: TGTGGCACGCGGGGGGATGCCACTGAAGCTTTCTTT. Amino acid sequence: CGTRGDATEAFF.

The rearrangement links TRBV6-6 to TRBJ1-6, with D hard to call. V lost 2 bases to trimming and J lost 7 bases, with 9 bases between them. Germline lookup yields CDR1 MNHNY and CDR2 SVGAGI (reference sequence). CDR3 size: 14 residues. The CDR3 nucleotides read TGTGCCAGCAGTTACCCTTCCGGGAATTCACCCCTCCACTTT. Protein sequence: CASSYPSGNSPLHF.

The chain recombines TRBV7-9 with TRBJ1-4, with 7 bases identical to TRBD1. The CDR3 has 15 residues. CDR1 is SEHNR, CDR2 FQNEAQ, per germline (reference sequence). V shed 4 bases and J 3 bases; nucleotides not matched to a gene: 5. The CDR3 region is CASSYRQGPNEKLFF. Written as DNA, the CDR3 is TGTGCCAGCAGCTATCGACAGGGCCCTAATGAAAAACTGTTTTTT.

CDR3 coding DNA: TGTGCCAGCAGTTCCATGAGTGGGGGCTGGGCCAACGTCCTGACTTTC. Its protein product is CASSSMSGGWANVLTF. The V call is TRBV28, the J call TRBJ2-6; a possible D gene is TRBD1 (6 bases). V lost 4 bases to trimming and J lost 5 bases, with 15 bases between them. The length of the CDR3 is 16 residues. Germline CDR1 reads MDHEN; CDR2 reads SYDVKM.

As for this clone: Relative to the germline gene, one junction end is altered; a read error may explain this. This chain uses TRBV7-7 with TRBJ2-1, with 8 bases identical to TRBD2. CDR1 and CDR2 (germline): SSHAT, FNYEAQ (reference sequence). This CDR3 is built from 12 residues. The CDR3 DNA reads as TGTGCTAGCAGCATCCGGGGGGGGAGTCTGTTCTTC. Amino acids: CASSIRGGSLFF.

The chain couples TRBV15 to TRBJ2-2; D is perhaps TRBD1 (6 bases). Between the trimmed V and J ends, which lost 1 base and 2 bases, there was a span of 8 bases. The CDR3 spans 15 residues. Germline CDR1 reads LNHNV; CDR2 reads YYDKDF (reference sequence). The CDR3 reads CATSRAGTNTGELFF. The CDR3 coding sequence is TGTGCCACCAGCAGAGCCGGGACAAACACCGGGGAGCTGTTTTTT.

This clone was counted a few times. The chain joins TRBV6-1 to TRBJ1-5, with TRBD1 matching over 7 bases. Trimming removed 4 bases from V and 7 bases from J; junction bases left unmatched: 4. CDR1 MNHNS and CDR2 SASEGT come from the germline V gene. This CDR3 comprises 13 residues. CDR3 loop: CASSALDRQPQHF. The CDR3 coding sequence is TGTGCCAGCAGTGCTTTGGACAGGCAGCCCCAGCATTTT.

The V and J genes are TRBV6-1 and TRBJ1-2; D may be TRBD1 (6 bases). This CDR3 has 15 residues. Germline-derived CDR1 and CDR2 are MNHNS and SASEGT. V lost 0 bases and J 7 bases, leaving 15 bases between the germline ends. The CDR3 DNA is TGTGCCAGCAGTGAAGCCCAGGGGCTGGGATCTGGCTACACCTTC. Protein product: CASSEAQGLGSGYTF.

The chain uses TRBV9 and TRBJ2-5, with D possibly being TRBD1 (5 bases). Trimming removed 0 bases from V and 4 bases from J, with 16 bases in between. The V gene's germline CDR1 is SGDLS and CDR2 YYNGEE. This CDR3 comprises 16 residues. The CDR3 sequence: CASSVDPPRVGETQYF. The CDR3 DNA reads as TGTGCCAGCAGCGTAGACCCACCCAGGGTAGGAGAGACCCAGTACTTC.

This clone was seen only once. The rearrangement links TRBV5-1 to TRBJ1-6; 7 positions agree with TRBD1. The germline V gene encodes CDR1 SGHRS and CDR2 YFSETQ. The CDR3 has 16 amino acids. V gave up 3 bases and J gave up 5 bases; unmatched junction bases: 8. CDR3 residues: CASSWGTETNNSPLHF. The DNA of the CDR3 is TGCGCCAGCAGCTGGGGGACAGAGACCAATAATTCACCCCTCCACTTT.

V usage is TRBV27 and J usage is TRBJ1-1, with TRBD1 as a possible D gene (5 bases). CDR1 and CDR2 (germline): MNHEY, SMNVEV (reference sequence). The V end was cut by 1 base, the J end by 8 bases, with 11 bases between. The CDR3 contains 13 residues. Here the CDR3 reads CASSLYGRGEAFF. In nucleotides, the CDR3 is TGTGCCAGCAGTTTATACGGGCGGGGGGAAGCTTTCTTT.

The genes are TRBV4-1 and TRBJ2-3, with D possibly being TRBD2 (5 bases). The V and J ends lost 0 bases and 4 bases respectively, with 14 bases between them. Germline values: CDR1 MGHRA, CDR2 YSYEKL. There are 16 residues in the CDR3. The chain's CDR3 is CASSQEGRPLPDTQYF. CDR3 DNA sequence: TGCGCCAGCAGCCAAGAAGGGAGACCGCTACCAGATACGCAGTATTTT.

The J gene is TRBJ1-2, the V gene TRBV19; 8 positions agree with TRBD1. V was pared by 5 bases and J by 3 bases, with 11 bases of the junction left unmatched. The germline V gene has CDR1 LNHDA and CDR2 SQIVND (reference sequence). There are 16 residues in the CDR3. CDR3 bases: TGTGCCAGTAGTGATGCGCGGACAGGGCAGGACTATGGCTACACCTTC. Translation gives CASSDARTGQDYGYTF.

The chain uses TRBV7-2 and TRBJ1-1; possibly TRBD1 for D (5 bases). The V and J ends lost 5 bases and 0 bases respectively, with 10 bases between them. Germline-derived CDR1 and CDR2 are SGHTA and FQGNSA. The CDR3 extends over 14 amino acids. CDR3 coding DNA: TGTGCCAGCAGCGTGGAAGGGGTGAACACTGAAGCTTTCTTT. Amino acids: CASSVEGVNTEAFF.

The rearrangement uses TRBV27 and TRBJ2-3; D ambiguous. The CDR3 totals 15 residues. Germline values: CDR1 MNHEY, CDR2 SMNVEV (reference sequence). The V end was cut by 3 bases, the J end by 0 bases, with 10 bases between. The CDR3 nucleotides read TGTGCCAGCAGTTTGGGCCCGGTCAGCACAGATACGCAGTATTTT. Its translation: CASSLGPVSTDTQYF.

The gene calls are TRBV9 and TRBJ2-3; TRBD1 matches at 7 bases. Germline values: CDR1 SGDLS, CDR2 YYNGEE. Trimming removed 4 bases from V and 7 bases from J; junction bases left unmatched: 18. The CDR3 spans 17 residues. CDR3 region: CASSPRQGPSPLNTQYF. The CDR3 DNA follows: TGTGCCAGCAGCCCAAGACAGGGACCCTCTCCGTTGAATACGCAGTATTTT.

The chain joins TRBV5-6 to TRBJ2-5; tentative D call: TRBD1 (6 bases). The germline gives CDR1 SGHDT, CDR2 YYEEEE. V lost 4 bases and J 3 bases, leaving 10 bases between the germline ends. The CDR3 loop spans 13 amino acids. The CDR3 is CASSLGQKETQYF. The CDR3 DNA is TGTGCCAGCAGCCTTGGACAGAAAGAGACCCAGTACTTC.

This chain uses TRBV27 with TRBJ1-6; D call uncertain. Trimming removed 4 bases at V and 14 bases at J, with 12 bases between. CDR1 and CDR2 from the germline V gene are MNHEY and SMNVEV (reference sequence). The CDR3 totals 12 residues. As DNA, the CDR3 is TGTGCCAGCAGTTCCCGCCATACTGCCCTCCACTTT. This encodes CASSSRHTALHF.

The rearrangement uses TRBV7-9 and TRBJ2-5, with D maybe TRBD1 (5 bases). V was trimmed by 8 bases and J by 5 bases, leaving 18 bases between them. The CDR3 is 14 residues long. The germline gives CDR1 SEHNR, CDR2 FQNEAQ (reference sequence). The CDR3 here is CASLLDSHSETQYF. The CDR3, as DNA: TGTGCCAGCCTACTCGACAGCCACTCGGAGACCCAGTACTTC. Complete variable domain (other parts from reference TRBV7-9 and TRBJ2-5): DTGVSQNPRHKITKRGQNVTFRCDPISEHNRLYWYRQTLGQGPEFLTYFQNEAQLEKSRLLSDRFSAERPKGSFSTLEIQRTEQGDSAMYLCASLLDSHSETQYFGPGTRLLVL.

The chain joins TRBV7-5 to TRBJ2-7; the table's D call TRBD1 went unverified against the DNA. TRBV7-5 is listed as a pseudogene. This CDR3 has 13 amino acids. The CDR3 coding sequence is TGTGCCAGAAGCTGCATCCCAGGGGGCGAGCAGTACGTC. Translation gives CARSCIPGGEQYV.

The chain links TRBV13 to TRBJ1-3; D is perhaps TRBD1 (6 bases). Germline loops: CDR1 PRHDT, CDR2 FYEKMQ (reference sequence). V was shortened by 2 bases and J by 4 bases, with 9 bases between the two germline ends. This CDR3 has 14 residues. The CDR3 sequence is CASSLRQEGNTIYF. In nucleotides, the CDR3 is TGTGCCAGCAGCTTACGACAGGAAGGAAACACCATATATTTT. The variable domain in full, completed from reference TRBV13 and TRBJ1-3, reads AAGVIQSPRHLIKEKRETATLKCYPIPRHDTVYWYQQGPGQDPQFLISFYEKMQSDKGSIPDRFSAQQFSDYHSELNMSSLELGDSALYFCASSLRQEGNTIYFGEGSWLTVV.

In its sample, this clone was seen once. The chain links TRBV7-9 to TRBJ1-2; TRBD1 matches 9 bases. Germline V CDR1 and CDR2: SEHNR, FQNEAQ (reference sequence). The ends lost 1 base at V and 8 bases at J; junction bases unmatched: 5. The CDR3 loop spans 14 amino acids. This CDR3 reads CASSLGDRAEGYTF. The CDR3 DNA reads as TGTGCCAGCAGCTTAGGGGACAGGGCGGAAGGCTACACCTTC.

The chain combines TRBV6-4 with TRBJ1-1; D remains ambiguous. The CDR3 sequence is 12 residues long. V shed 3 bases and J shed 4 bases, with 6 bases lying between them. The germline V gene has CDR1 MRHNA and CDR2 SNTAGT. CDR3 region: CASSEGSTEAFF. The CDR3 DNA is TGTGCCAGCAGTGAGGGCAGCACTGAAGCTTTCTTT.